Presented here are 2 T cell receptor beta chains from one specimen sequenced in a study of T cells expressing NK-cell markers. TCRdb re-analyzed the 5' RACE reads; it lists each CDR3 protein once, without DNA. Its listing shows 120,000 to 150,000 distinct CDR3 sequences. Material for sequencing was blood T cells: a sorted CD56 or NKG2C T cell subset, CD4+ or CD8+ T cells, or bulk PBMC T cells (not recorded which). The receptor source for this set is a man younger than 35 in good health.

The chain uses TRBV6-2 or TRBV6-3 and TRBJ2-2; TCRdb selects TRBD2, and the lack of DNA leaves this call unchecked. The CDR3 has 18 amino acids. CDR1 and CDR2 (germline): MNHEY, SVGEGT. This chain's CDR3 is CASSVLAGGPSPAGELFF.

CDR3 region: CASSQGTTGSYNEQFF. This sequence joins TRBV4-3 and TRBJ2-1; there is no DNA to check the TCRdb D call of TRBD2. Germline lookup yields CDR1 LGHNA and CDR2 YSLEER. The CDR3 runs 16 residues.